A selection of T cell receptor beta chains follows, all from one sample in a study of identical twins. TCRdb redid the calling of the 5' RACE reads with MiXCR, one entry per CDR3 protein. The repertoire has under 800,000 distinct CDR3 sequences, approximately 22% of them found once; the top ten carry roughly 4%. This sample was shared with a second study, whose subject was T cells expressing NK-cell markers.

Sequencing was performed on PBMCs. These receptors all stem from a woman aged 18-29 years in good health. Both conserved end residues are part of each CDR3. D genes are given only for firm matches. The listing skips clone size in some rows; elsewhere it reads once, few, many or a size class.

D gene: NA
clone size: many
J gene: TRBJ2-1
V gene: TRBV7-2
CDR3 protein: CASSFIRLEQFF
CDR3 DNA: TGTGCCAGCAGCTTTATCCGACTAGAGCAGTTCTTC

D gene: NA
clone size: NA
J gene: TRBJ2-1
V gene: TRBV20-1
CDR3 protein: CSASNYGNEQFF
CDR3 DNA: TGCAGTGCTAGTAACTATGGGAATGAGCAGTTCTTC

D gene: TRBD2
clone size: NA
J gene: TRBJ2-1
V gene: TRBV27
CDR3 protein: CASSSSGTSTYNEQFF
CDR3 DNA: TGTGCCAGCAGTTCGTCCGGGACTAGCACATACAATGAGCAGTTCTTC

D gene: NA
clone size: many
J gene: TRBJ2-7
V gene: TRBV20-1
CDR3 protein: CSARGGVYEQYF
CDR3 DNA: TGCAGTGCTAGAGGAGGGGTCTACGAGCAGTACTTC

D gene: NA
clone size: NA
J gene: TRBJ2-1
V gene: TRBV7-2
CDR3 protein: CASSLGSQGLRNEQFF
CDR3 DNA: TGTGCCAGCAGCTTAGGCTCGCAGGGTCTTCGCAATGAGCAGTTCTTC

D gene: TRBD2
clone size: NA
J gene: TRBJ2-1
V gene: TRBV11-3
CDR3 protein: CASTLREASGAIEQFF
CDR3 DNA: TGTGCCAGCACCCTCCGGGAGGCTAGCGGGGCTATTGAGCAGTTCTTC

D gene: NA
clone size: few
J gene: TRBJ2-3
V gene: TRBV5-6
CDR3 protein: CASSSVRETDTQYF
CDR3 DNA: TGTGCCAGCAGCTCGGTCCGGGAGACAGATACGCAGTATTTT

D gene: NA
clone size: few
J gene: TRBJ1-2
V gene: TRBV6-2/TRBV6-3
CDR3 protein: CASSLGNSYGYTF
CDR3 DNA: TGTGCCAGCAGCTTAGGGAATAGCTATGGCTACACCTTC

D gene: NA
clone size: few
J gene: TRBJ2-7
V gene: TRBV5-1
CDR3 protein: CATSDGSSYEQYF
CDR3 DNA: TGCGCCACTTCGGACGGATCTTCCTACGAGCAGTACTTC

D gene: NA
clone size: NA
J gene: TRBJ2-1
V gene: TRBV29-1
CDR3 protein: CSVEWEKPYNEQFF
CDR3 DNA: TGCAGCGTTGAATGGGAAAAACCCTACAATGAGCAGTTCTTC

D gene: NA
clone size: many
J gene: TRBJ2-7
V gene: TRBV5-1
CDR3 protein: CASSSSFSGYSYEQYF
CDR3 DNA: TGCGCCAGCAGCTCCTCCTTTAGCGGATACTCCTACGAGCAGTACTTC

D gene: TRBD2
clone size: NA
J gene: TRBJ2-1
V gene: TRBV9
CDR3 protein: CASSVGGGGSYNEQFF
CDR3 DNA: TGTGCCAGCAGCGTAGGAGGCGGGGGTTCCTACAATGAGCAGTTCTTC

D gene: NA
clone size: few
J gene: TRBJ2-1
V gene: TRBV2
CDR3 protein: CGSEGGEQFF
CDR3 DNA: TGTGGGTCGGAAGGTGGTGAGCAGTTCTTC